One sample yielded the 9 T cell receptor beta chains listed below, sequenced in a study of regulatory T cells in long-lasting Graves disease. Time point given: newly diagnosed GD, antithyroid drugs for less than 3 months. Extracted RNA from PBMCs served as the source of the TCR library. Building the TCR beta libraries relied on iRepertoire HTBI primers, and CDR3 regions underwent Arm-PCR. TCRdb reprocessed the multiplex PCR reads via MiXCR and lists one record per CDR3 protein. This sample carries under 700,000 distinct CDR3 sequences, 15% to 20% of them seen once, and the ten largest clones take more than 20%. The same data also contributed to another study, on T cells in Graves' hyperthyroidism and ophthalmopathy.

The material sequenced was peripheral blood mononuclear cells (PBMCs), taken at new diagnosis, from a patient treated with antithyroid drugs. The receptors were sampled from a woman aged 35 to 59 with Graves disease.

This clonotype came up many times. This CDR3 reads CASSYSAGVGTEAFF. The CDR3 DNA follows: TGTGCCAGCAGTTACTCAGCGGGGGTCGGCACTGAAGCTTTCTTT. The rearrangement uses TRBV6-9 and TRBJ1-1, with a possible D match to TRBD1 (5 bases). Germline CDR1 and CDR2: MNHGY and SVAAGI. This CDR3 spans 15 amino acids. The V end was cut by 3 bases, the J end by 4 bases, with 15 bases between.

This clonotype was counted ten times or more. The rearrangement joins TRBV6-1 to TRBJ2-7; 8 nucleotides line up with TRBD1. This CDR3 comprises 12 residues. Trimming took 6 bases from V and 3 from J; bases not matched to a gene: 1. CDR1 MNHNS and CDR2 SASEGT come from the germline V gene. The DNA for the CDR3 is TGTGCCAGCAGGACAGGGGTCTACGAGCAGTACTTC. Amino acid sequence: CASRTGVYEQYF.

This clonotype turned up a few times. V and J are TRBV5-4 and TRBJ2-3, with D tentatively TRBD2 (7 bases). The CDR3 loop spans 17 amino acids. The germline V gene has CDR1 SGHNT and CDR2 YYREEE (reference sequence). Between the trimmed V and J ends, which lost 2 bases and 4 bases, there was a span of 20 bases. DNA of the CDR3: TGTGCCAGCAGCTTCGACCTACGGGGCGGGGGCGCAGATACGCAGTATTTT. The encoded protein is CASSFDLRGGGADTQYF.

This clonotype was seen ten or more times. The chain couples TRBV3-1 to TRBJ1-6, with D unclear. CDR1 is LGHDT and CDR2 is YNNKEL in the germline V gene (reference sequence). V was clipped by 3 bases and J by 7 bases, with 7 bases between them. The CDR3 has 13 amino acids. In DNA, the CDR3 is TGTGCCAGCAGCCATACGGAGAATTCACCCCTCCACTTT. It codes for CASSHTENSPLHF.

The chain joins TRBV11-2 to TRBJ1-1, with unresolved D. Germline values: CDR1 SGHAT, CDR2 FQNNGV. This CDR3 region has 13 residues. V shed 5 bases and J shed 1 base, with 8 bases lying between them. CDR3 region: CASSHQPNTEAFF. In nucleotides, the CDR3 is TGTGCCAGCAGCCACCAGCCGAACACTGAAGCTTTCTTT.

This clonotype has more than one count but fewer than ten. The rearrangement uses TRBV11-3 and TRBJ1-2; D remains unclear. Between the trimmed V and J ends, which lost 0 bases and 3 bases, there was a span of 8 bases. The CDR3 sequence is 14 residues long. Germline CDR1 reads SGHNT; CDR2 reads YENEEA. The CDR3 DNA is TGTGCCAGCAGCTTAGATGGACGGGACTATGGCTACACCTTC. Protein sequence: CASSLDGRDYGYTF.

The sample holds many counts of this clonotype. The V call is TRBV24-1, the J call TRBJ2-5; D is ambiguous. Germline CDR1 and CDR2: KGHDR and SFDVKD. The CDR3 length is 14 residues. V lost 4 bases to trimming and J lost 4 bases, with 12 bases between them. The CDR3 here is CATSDSGFRETQYF. The CDR3 coding sequence is TGTGCCACCAGTGACTCAGGTTTCCGAGAGACCCAGTACTTC.

In this sample, this clonotype turned up many times. The chain is built from TRBV7-9 and TRBJ1-6; the D is unclear. Trimming shortened V by 3 bases and J by 9 bases, and 15 bases separated the two germline ends. The germline V gene has CDR1 SEHNR and CDR2 FQNEAQ (reference sequence). The CDR3 is 15 amino acids. CDR3 protein: CASSFEAGLGSPLHF. For the CDR3, the DNA is TGTGCCAGCAGCTTTGAGGCTGGGTTGGGTTCACCCCTCCACTTT.

This clonotype was observed at least ten times. This sequence joins TRBV7-8 and TRBJ2-1; 7 positions match TRBD2. The length of the CDR3 is 17 residues. The germline CDR1 and CDR2 sequences are SGHVS and FQNEAQ. V lost 5 bases, J lost 3 bases, and 13 bases stayed unmatched. CDR3 sequence (DNA): TGTGCCAGCAGCCTCATTCCCCGGACTAGTCTCTACAATGAGCAGTTCTTC. Translating it yields CASSLIPRTSLYNEQFF.